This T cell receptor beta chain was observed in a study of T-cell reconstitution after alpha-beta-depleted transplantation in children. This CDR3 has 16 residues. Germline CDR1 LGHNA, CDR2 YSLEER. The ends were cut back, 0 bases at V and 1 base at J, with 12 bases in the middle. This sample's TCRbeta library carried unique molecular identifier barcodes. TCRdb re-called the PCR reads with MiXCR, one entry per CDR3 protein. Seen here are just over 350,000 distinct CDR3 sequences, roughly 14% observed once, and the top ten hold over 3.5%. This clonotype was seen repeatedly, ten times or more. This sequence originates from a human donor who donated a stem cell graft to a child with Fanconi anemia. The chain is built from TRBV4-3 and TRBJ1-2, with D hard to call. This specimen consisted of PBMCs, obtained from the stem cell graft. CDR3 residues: CASSQDRRIYNYGYTF. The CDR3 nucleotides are TGCGCCAGCAGCCAAGATCGACGGATTTATAACTATGGCTACACCTTC.